A selection of T cell receptor beta chains follows, all from one sample in a study of T cell responses to AZD1222 COVID-19 vaccine. The repertoire was sequenced with immunoSEQ multiplex PCR; TCRdb's copy has only in-frame clones and lacks some. The sample has about 130,000 clones; approximately 91% are singletons. Sequences were derived from peripheral blood, sampled 28 days after the second AZD1222 dose. These receptors were collected from an adult who received the AZD1222 COVID-19 vaccine. Each CDR3 is given with its conserved first and last residue. A D gene is named only where the DNA matches it firmly. Part of the rows lack a size; the others show once, few, many or a class for expanded clones.

TRBD1,NA,TRBJ1-4,TRBV4-2,TGTGCCAGCAGCTCCCTAGGGCCGGCAGGGGGGAATGAAAAACTGTTTTTT,CASSSLGPAGGNEKLFF
NA,NA,TRBJ1-1,TRBV6-6,TGTGCCAGCTCGGACGGACCGAACACTGAAGCTTTCTTT,CASSDGPNTEAFF
NA,NA,TRBJ2-5,TRBV2,TGTGCCAGCAGTGAACAGGGAAGCCAAGAGACCCAGTACTTC,CASSEQGSQETQYF
TRBD1,NA,TRBJ1-5,TRBV18,TGTGCCAGCTCACCGAGGACAGGGGGCAACCATCAGCCCCAGCATTTT,CASSPRTGGNHQPQHF
TRBD1,NA,TRBJ1-1,TRBV4-1,TGCGCCAGCAGTCTACAGGGGGCAGGTGCAGCTTTCTTT,CASSLQGAGAAFF
NA,NA,TRBJ2-7,TRBV6-5,TGTGCCAGCAGTTACTCGATGGACGGCTACGAGCAGTACTTC,CASSYSMDGYEQYF
NA,NA,TRBJ1-2,TRBV5-6,TGTGCCAGCAGCTTGACAGGCATCCACTATGGCTACACCTTC,CASSLTGIHYGYTF
TRBD1,NA,TRBJ1-5,TRBV24-1,TGTGCCACCAGTGATTACAGGGGTCAGCCCCAGCATTTT,CATSDYRGQPQHF
TRBD1,NA,TRBJ1-5,TRBV6-5,TGTGCCAGCAGACAGGGGGCCGGGAGCAATCAGCCCCAGCATTTT,CASRQGAGSNQPQHF
TRBD2,NA,TRBJ2-2,TRBV30,TGTGCCTGGAGTGTAACTAGCGTTGGCACCGGGGAGCTGTTTTTT,CAWSVTSVGTGELFF
NA,NA,TRBJ1-4,TRBV5-6,TGTGCCAGCAGCTTGGTGGGACGCACTAATGAAAAACTGTTTTTT,CASSLVGRTNEKLFF
NA,NA,TRBJ2-7,TRBV25-1,TGTGCCAGCAGTCGAGGGGGACGCGAGCAGTACTTC,CASSRGGREQYF
NA,few,TRBJ1-4,TRBV29-1,TGCAGCGTTGAGTTAACGGAGAGTGAAAAACTGTTTTTT,CSVELTESEKLFF
NA,few,TRBJ2-7,TRBV7-2,TGTGCCAGCAGCTTAATTGTACAGAACGAGCAGTACTTC,CASSLIVQNEQYF
TRBD1,NA,TRBJ2-1,TRBV4-1,TGCGCCAGCAGCCAAGCCATTGCCAGACAGGGCATTCGGGAGCAGTTCTTC,CASSQAIARQGIREQFF
NA,NA,TRBJ2-3,TRBV12-3/TRBV12-4,TGTGCCAGCAGGACAATGGGAGCAGATACGCAGTATTTT,CASRTMGADTQYF
NA,NA,TRBJ2-7,TRBV5-1,TGCGCCAGCAGCTTGACCGGCTACGAGCAGTACTTC,CASSLTGYEQYF
TRBD1,NA,TRBJ1-3,TRBV4-3,TGCGCCAGCAGCCAAGAAAGTTGGGACAGGAACACCATATATTTT,CASSQESWDRNTIYF
NA,NA,TRBJ1-2,TRBV10-3,TGTGCCACCCCTAGGGAGGACGGGGACTTAAACTATGGCTACACCTTC,CATPREDGDLNYGYTF
TRBD2,few,TRBJ2-1,TRBV5-6,TGTGCCAGCAGCTCTAATAGCGGGAGTACCTACAATGAGCAGTTCTTC,CASSSNSGSTYNEQFF
TRBD2,NA,TRBJ2-1,TRBV2,TGTGCCTCACGGGGACTAGCGGGAGGTGGACCCTACAATGAGCAGTTCTTC,CASRGLAGGGPYNEQFF
TRBD2,once,TRBJ2-7,TRBV19,TGTGCCAGTAGTGAAAGACTAGCCCCTTACTACGAGCAGTACTTC,CASSERLAPYYEQYF
TRBD1,NA,TRBJ2-2,TRBV28,TGTGCCAGCAGTTTGCTTGGCCGGGACAGTAACACCGGGGAGCTGTTTTTT,CASSLLGRDSNTGELFF
TRBD2,NA,TRBJ2-1,TRBV3-1/TRBV3-2,TGTGCCAGCACCGAGAAAGGTCCCAGGGCCTGGACTAGCGGGTTTAATGAGCAGTTCTTC,CASTEKGPRAWTSGFNEQFF
NA,once,TRBJ2-1,TRBV13,TGTGCCAGCAGCGGACGACTGGCGGTAATCAATGAGCAGTTCTTC,CASSGRLAVINEQFF
TRBD1,NA,TRBJ1-1,TRBV12-5,TGTGCTAGTGGTCTCGACAGGGGCACTGAAGCTTTCTTT,CASGLDRGTEAFF
TRBD2,NA,TRBJ2-2,TRBV6-1,TGTGCCAGCAGTGAGATAGCGGGAGATACCGGGGAGCTGTTTTTT,CASSEIAGDTGELFF
NA,NA,TRBJ1-3,TRBV4-3,TGCGCCAGCAGCCATGAATCAAGTAGAGGTACAAACACCATATATTTT,CASSHESSRGTNTIYF
TRBD2,NA,TRBJ2-5,TRBV7-6,TGTGCCAGCACCAAATCAGGGACTGGGGCGGGAGGTGAGACCCAGTACTTC,CASTKSGTGAGGETQYF
NA,NA,TRBJ1-6,TRBV19,TGTGCCAGTAACTTCGGGCGGGATTCACCCCTCCACTTT,CASNFGRDSPLHF
TRBD1,NA,TRBJ1-2,TRBV6-6,TGTGCCAGCAGTCCCTCCTCAGGGGGCGTTAGGGAGAGGAACTATGGCTACACCTTC,CASSPSSGGVRERNYGYTF
TRBD2,NA,TRBJ2-7,TRBV13,TGTGCCAGCAGCCTCGTGACTAGCGGGAGTCACTACGAGCAGTACTTC,CASSLVTSGSHYEQYF
TRBD2,NA,TRBJ2-1,TRBV3-1/TRBV3-2,TGTGCCAGCACCGGGACTACTTACAATGAGCAGTTCTTC,CASTGTTYNEQFF
NA,NA,TRBJ1-1,TRBV28,TGTGCCAGCAGTTTACGGGTCGCCACTGAAGCTTTCTTT,CASSLRVATEAFF
TRBD2,NA,TRBJ2-2,TRBV10-3,TGTGCCATCAGTTCAGCGGGAGGAATCACCGGGGAGCTGTTTTTT,CAISSAGGITGELFF
TRBD2,NA,TRBJ2-3,TRBV11-2,TGTGCCAGCAGTCGGACTAGCGGGAGTGGGGGCACAGATACGCAGTATTTT,CASSRTSGSGGTDTQYF
TRBD2,NA,TRBJ2-2,TRBV5-1,TGCGCCAGCAGCTCGGGACTAGCGGGAGCGGGTACCGGGGAGCTGTTTTTT,CASSSGLAGAGTGELFF
NA,NA,TRBJ1-6,TRBV30,TGTGCCTGGAGTTCCGGAAGCTCCTATAATTCACCCCTCCACTTT,CAWSSGSSYNSPLHF
TRBD2,NA,TRBJ2-7,TRBV28,TGTGCCAGCAGTTCCCCCGGGACTAGCGCAAACTACGAGCAGTACTTC,CASSSPGTSANYEQYF
NA,NA,TRBJ2-5,TRBV5-1,TGCGCCAGCAGCTTGCGGTTCACCCAAGAGACCCAGTACTTC,CASSLRFTQETQYF
NA,once,TRBJ2-3,TRBV20-1,TGCAGTGCTAGTGAAATTAGCGCAGATACGCAGTATTTT,CSASEISADTQYF
TRBD2,NA,TRBJ2-2,TRBV6-1,TGTGCCAGCAGTGAACGGCTAGCGGGACTGAACACCGGGGAGCTGTTTTTT,CASSERLAGLNTGELFF
NA,NA,TRBJ1-4,TRBV6-5,TGTGCCAGCAGGAACAGGGCGGGGAGAGAAAAACTGTTTTTT,CASRNRAGREKLFF
TRBD2,NA,TRBJ2-1,TRBV6-5,TGTGCCAGCAGTTACAAGAGCGGGAGGCCCTACAATGAGCAGTTCTTC,CASSYKSGRPYNEQFF
TRBD1,NA,TRBJ1-5,TRBV19,TGTGCCAGTAGTAAGACAGGGCGAGTGAGCAATCAGCCCCAGCATTTT,CASSKTGRVSNQPQHF
TRBD1,NA,TRBJ1-2,TRBV19,TGTGCCAGTAGTATTGGGGCCGCAACAGGGGAGTATACCTATGGCTACACCTTC,CASSIGAATGEYTYGYTF
NA,NA,TRBJ1-4,TRBV7-2,TGTGCCAGCAGCGTACAAGTTCATAATGAAAAACTGTTTTTT,CASSVQVHNEKLFF
NA,NA,TRBJ2-1,TRBV28,TGTGCCAGCAGTACCGTGGTCCCTGAGCAGTTCTTC,CASSTVVPEQFF
NA,NA,TRBJ1-3,TRBV6-5,TGTGCCAGCAGTTACAGGGGTACCAATAATAGAAACACCATATATTTT,CASSYRGTNNRNTIYF